This T cell receptor (beta chain) was retrieved from a study of blood T cell repertoires in COVID-19. Study information: The cDNA or gDNA used as material had been derived from T cells, B-cell-depleted T cells, or PBMCs.

This CDR3 comprises 11 residues. The germline gives CDR1 MDHEN, CDR2 SYDVKM. V gave up 6 bases and J gave up 8 bases, with 7 bases separating them. Sequenced by immunoSEQ multiplex PCR; TCRdb stores in-frame clones only, minus some. The sample gives fewer than 300,000 clones, around 85% of which show up once; about 1.5% is in the top ten. The chain links TRBV28 to TRBJ1-4; D gene unclear. The sequence derives from a human donor with COVID-19, enrolled during active disease. The donor label of this sample is uncertain. Sequencing was done on a sample of peripheral blood. For the CDR3, the DNA is TGTGCCAGCAGAGTGAGAGAAAAACTGTTTTTT. Residues: CASRVREKLFF.